This TCR beta chain was found in a study of blood T cells in healthy people across ages. For the second PCR, which ran for about 7 to 11 cycles, a sample-barcoded 5' primer and a J-beta primer mix were used. MiXCR, applied by TCRdb to the 5' RACE reads, yields one record per CDR3 protein. The repertoire holds about 770,000 distinct CDR3 sequences, with under 45% as singletons. Findings and caveats of the study: PBMCs left unsorted prevented a conclusive naive versus antigen-experienced comparison.

Every donor contributed about 10 milliliters of peripheral blood by blood draw. Samples had at least 7 million PBMCs isolated from them. The table lists this clonotype with a few counts. The antigen is undetermined. The sequence was collected from a man in his 60s in good health. Sequencing was done on a sample of blood.

The CDR3 coding sequence is TGTGCCAGCAGCCATTGGACAGGAGACACAGATACGCAGTATTTT. Residues: CASSHWTGDTDTQYF. The chain is built from TRBV7-9 and TRBJ2-3; 7 nucleotides match TRBD1. The CDR3 covers 15 residues. V was clipped by 5 bases and J by 2 bases; unmatched bases: 7. Germline-derived CDR1 and CDR2 are SEHNR and FQNEAQ (reference sequence).